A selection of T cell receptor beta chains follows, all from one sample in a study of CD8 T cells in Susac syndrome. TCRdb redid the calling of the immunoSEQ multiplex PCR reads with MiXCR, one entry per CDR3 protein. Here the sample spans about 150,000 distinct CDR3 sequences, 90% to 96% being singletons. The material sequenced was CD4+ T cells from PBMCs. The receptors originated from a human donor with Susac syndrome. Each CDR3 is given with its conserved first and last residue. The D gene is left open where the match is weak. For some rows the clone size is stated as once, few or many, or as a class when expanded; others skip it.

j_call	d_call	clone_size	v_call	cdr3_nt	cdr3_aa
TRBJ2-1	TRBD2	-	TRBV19	TGTGCCAGTAGAACTAGCGGGACCTACAATGAGCAGTTCTTC	CASRTSGTYNEQFF
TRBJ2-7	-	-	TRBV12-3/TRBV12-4	TGTGCCAGCAGTTTCAGCCCTAACGAGCAGTACTTC	CASSFSPNEQYF
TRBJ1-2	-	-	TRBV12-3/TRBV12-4	TGTGCCAGCACCCTCGGGGTAACGAACTATGGCTACACCTTC	CASTLGVTNYGYTF
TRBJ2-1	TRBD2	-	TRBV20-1	TGCAGTGCTAGAGCTGGGGCGGGAGGAGCGAATGAGCAGTTCTTC	CSARAGAGGANEQFF
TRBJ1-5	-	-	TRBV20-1	TGCAGTGCTAGGCCGACAGCCGACGGATTGAAGATTAATCAGCCCCAGCATTTT	CSARPTADGLKINQPQHF
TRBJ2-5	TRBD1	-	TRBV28	TGTGCCAGCAGTTCGGGACAGGAAGAGACCCAGTACTTC	CASSSGQEETQYF
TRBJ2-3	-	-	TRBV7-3	TGTGCCAGCGGTGACACAGATACGCAGTATTTT	CASGDTDTQYF
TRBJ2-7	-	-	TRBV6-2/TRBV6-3	TGTGCCAGCAGTTACCCTGCCTTAGCGGTTACCTACGAGCAGTACTTC	CASSYPALAVTYEQYF
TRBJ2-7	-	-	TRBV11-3	TGTGCCAGCAGCCTCCACCAAGGGGGACGGCCGCGTAACGAGCAGTACTTC	CASSLHQGGRPRNEQYF
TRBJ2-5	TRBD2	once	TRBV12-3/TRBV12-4	TGTGCCAGCAGTCCGGGACTAGCGGGATTGGGGACCCAGTACTTC	CASSPGLAGLGTQYF
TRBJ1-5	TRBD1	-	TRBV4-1	TGCGCCAGCAGCCAAGTCGACAGGGGCGAGCCCCAGCATTTT	CASSQVDRGEPQHF
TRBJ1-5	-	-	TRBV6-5	TGTGCCAGCAGTTCGACGGCAGTCGGGAGCAATCAGCCCCAGCATTTT	CASSSTAVGSNQPQHF
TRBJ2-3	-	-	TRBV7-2	TGTGCCAGCAGCTCCCAGGGGCCCGGCACAGATACGCAGTATTTT	CASSSQGPGTDTQYF
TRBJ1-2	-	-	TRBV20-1	TGCAGTGCTACCGGGACTGATAATTATGGCTACACCTTC	CSATGTDNYGYTF
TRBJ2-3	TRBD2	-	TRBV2	TGTGCCAGCAGTGAAGTCGGAATAGCGGGAGTTACCACAGATACGCAGTATTTT	CASSEVGIAGVTTDTQYF
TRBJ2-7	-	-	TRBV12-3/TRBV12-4	TGTGCCAGCAGTTTAGCAGAGGGTTCGGAGTACTTC	CASSLAEGSEYF
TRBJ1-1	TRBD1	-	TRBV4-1	TGCGCCAGCAGCCAAGATGTCCAGGGGGTGAATAGTGAAGCTTTCTTT	CASSQDVQGVNSEAFF
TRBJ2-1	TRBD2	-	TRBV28	TGTGCCAGCAGTTTGCTAGGGACTAGCGGCTACAATGAGCAGTTCTTC	CASSLLGTSGYNEQFF
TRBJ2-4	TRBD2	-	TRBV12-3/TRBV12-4	TGTGCCAGCAGCCCGACTAGCGGGAGGGGGTATCAGTACTTC	CASSPTSGRGYQYF
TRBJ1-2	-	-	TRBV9	TGTGCCAGCAGCGTAGCTAAGGGCGTGAACTATGGCTACACCTTC	CASSVAKGVNYGYTF
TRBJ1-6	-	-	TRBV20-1	TGCAGTGCTACACAAGGTGGGGATTCACCCCTCCACTTT	CSATQGGDSPLHF
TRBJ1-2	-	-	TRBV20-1	TGCAGCCCCCGAGGGTCACCCAACACCTCCGGCGGCTACACCTTC	CSPRGSPNTSGGYTF
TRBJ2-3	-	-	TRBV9	TGTGCCAGCAGCGTAGGCTTGGATACGCAGTATTTT	CASSVGLDTQYF
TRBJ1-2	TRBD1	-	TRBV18	TGTGCCAGCTCACCGCAACAGGGGTACAACTATGGCTACACCTTC	CASSPQQGYNYGYTF
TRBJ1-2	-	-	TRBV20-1	TGCAGTGCTACGACAGCTACTAACTATGGCTACACCTTC	CSATTATNYGYTF
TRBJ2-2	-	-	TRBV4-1	TGCGCCAGCAGCCAAGGCAGGGTAGGGACCGGGGAGCTGTTTTTT	CASSQGRVGTGELFF
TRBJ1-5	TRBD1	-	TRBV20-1	TGCAGTGCTAGAGATATGGCGGGACAGGGGAATCAGCCCCAGCATTTT	CSARDMAGQGNQPQHF
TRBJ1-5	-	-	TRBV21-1	TGTGCCAGCAGCAAAGCGGACCCATATAGCAATCAGCCCCAGCATTTT	CASSKADPYSNQPQHF
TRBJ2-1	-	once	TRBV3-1	TGTGCCAGCAGCCAAAGAGATGAGCAGTTCTTC	CASSQRDEQFF
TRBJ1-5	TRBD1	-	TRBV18	TGTGCCAGCTCAGCCGGGACAGAGACATATAGCAATCAGCCCCAGCATTTT	CASSAGTETYSNQPQHF
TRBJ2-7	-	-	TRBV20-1	TGCAGTGCTAGCCCCGGGGCGGGCGAGCAGTACTTC	CSASPGAGEQYF
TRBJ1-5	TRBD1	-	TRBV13	TGTGCCAGCAGTTCAGGGGGTCAGCCCCAGCATTTT	CASSSGGQPQHF
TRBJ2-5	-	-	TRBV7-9	TGTGCCAGCAGCCATCTGGGGCGGTACCAAGAGACCCAGTACTTC	CASSHLGRYQETQYF
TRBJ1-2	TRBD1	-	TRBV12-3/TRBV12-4	TGTGCCAGCAGGGGACAGGGGAACCATGGCTACACCTTC	CASRGQGNHGYTF
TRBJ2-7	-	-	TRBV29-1	TGCAGCGTCGCTAAACAGGGCCTACTCGAGCAGTACTTC	CSVAKQGLLEQYF
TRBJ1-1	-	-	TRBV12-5	TGTGCTAGTGGTTTGGTACTGTCGGGGAACACTGAAGCTTTCTTT	CASGLVLSGNTEAFF
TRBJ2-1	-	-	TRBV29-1	TGCAGCGTTGAATTTAGGAGCGACCAGCAGTTCTTC	CSVEFRSDQQFF
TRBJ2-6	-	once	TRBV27	TGTGCCAGCAGTTTATCGACAGTAAGCTCTGGGGCCAACGTCCTGACTTTC	CASSLSTVSSGANVLTF
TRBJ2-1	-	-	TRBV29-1	TGCAGCGTTGTCGCCCCCCTACACAATGAGCAGTTCTTC	CSVVAPLHNEQFF
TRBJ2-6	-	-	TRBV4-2	TGTGCCAGCAGCCAGGCTGGAACGAGCTCTGGGGCCAACGTCCTGACTTTC	CASSQAGTSSGANVLTF
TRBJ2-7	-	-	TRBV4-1	TGCGCCAGCAGCCAAGGTGGAGTGGGCGAGCAGTACTTC	CASSQGGVGEQYF
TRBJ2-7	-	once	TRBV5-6	TGTGCCAGCAGCTCCCCGGGTCCGCACGAGCAGTACTTC	CASSSPGPHEQYF
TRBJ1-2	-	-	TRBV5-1	TGCGCCAGCAGCTTGGAACAGGGCACTGGCTACACCTTC	CASSLEQGTGYTF
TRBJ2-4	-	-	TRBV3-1	TGTGCCAGCAGCCAAGACGAGAGGGCCCGGGGGAAAAACATTCAGTACTTC	CASSQDERARGKNIQYF
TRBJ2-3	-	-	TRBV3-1	TGTGCCAGCAGCCAAGTAGCAGGGTCCACAGATACGCAGTATTTT	CASSQVAGSTDTQYF
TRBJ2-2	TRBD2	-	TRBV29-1	TGCAGCGTTGGACTTAGACTAGCGGGGACGGTCGGGGAGCTGTTTTTT	CSVGLRLAGTVGELFF
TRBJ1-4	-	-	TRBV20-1	TGCAGTGCTAGAGATCATCAGGGCCCCGGAGAAAAACTGTTTTTT	CSARDHQGPGEKLFF
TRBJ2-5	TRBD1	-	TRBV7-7	TGTGCCAGCAGCCGGACAGGGGAAGAGACCCAGTACTTC	CASSRTGEETQYF
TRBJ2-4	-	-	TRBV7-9	TGTGCCAGCAGCGCTGGGACCAACATTCAGTACTTC	CASSAGTNIQYF
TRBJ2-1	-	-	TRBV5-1	TGCGCCAGCAGTGGGCAGACCTCCTACAATGAGCAGTTCTTC	CASSGQTSYNEQFF
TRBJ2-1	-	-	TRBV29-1	TGCAGCGCCAAGGAGGGCAATGAGCAGTTCTTC	CSAKEGNEQFF
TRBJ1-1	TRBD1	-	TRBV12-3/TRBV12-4	TGTGCCAGCAGTCGACGGACAGGGGTGAACACTGAAGCTTTCTTT	CASSRRTGVNTEAFF
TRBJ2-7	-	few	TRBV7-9	TGTGCCAGCAGCTTGATGGGGGATTACGAGCAGTACTTC	CASSLMGDYEQYF
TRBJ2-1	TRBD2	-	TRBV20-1	TGCAGTGCTAGAGTACTAGCGGGAGATGAGCAGTTCTTC	CSARVLAGDEQFF
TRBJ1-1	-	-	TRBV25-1	TGTGCCAGCACCGGCGGGGCAGAGAAGGGAGCTTTCTTT	CASTGGAEKGAFF